The rows below give T cell receptor beta chains drawn from one sample of a study of spatial heterogeneity in lung cancer. TCRdb reanalysed the 5' RACE reads using MiXCR and keeps one entry per CDR3 protein. The table includes some 16,000 distinct CDR3 sequences, about 6.5% detected once. The sequencing used lung tumor tissue, collected at surgery. The source is a female donor with early-stage non-small cell lung cancer. CDR3s include the opening cysteine and the closing phenylalanine or tryptophan. D genes are given only for firm matches. The size field is filled for only some rows; it gives once, few, many or a size class.

TRBV6-1	medium-sized	TRBJ1-1	17	.	CASSESPQQVPNTEAFF	TGTGCCAGCAGTGAATCACCCCAGCAGGTACCGAACACTGAAGCTTTCTTT
TRBV6-5	many	TRBJ2-7	14	.	CASSYSQGTYEQYF	TGTGCCAGCAGTTACTCGCAGGGAACCTACGAGCAGTACTTC
TRBV19	few	TRBJ1-5	20	TRBD1	CASSIGRQGVHARSNQPQHF	TGTGCCAGTAGTATAGGGAGACAGGGGGTTCATGCACGCAGCAATCAGCCCCAGCATTTT
TRBV7-2	many	TRBJ1-2	14	.	CASSLTRGQYGYTF	TGTGCCAGCAGCCTCACTCGGGGACAATATGGCTACACCTTC
TRBV10-2	many	TRBJ2-3	12	.	CASSESLDTQYF	TGCGCCAGCAGTGAGTCACTAGATACGCAGTATTTT
TRBV12-3/TRBV12-4	many	TRBJ1-5	14	.	CASRPDRRNQPQHF	TGTGCCAGCAGACCCGACAGGAGGAATCAGCCCCAGCATTTT
TRBV30	few	TRBJ1-1	15	.	CAWSVGGTGVSEAFF	TGTGCCTGGAGTGTAGGGGGGACCGGTGTCAGTGAAGCTTTCTTT
TRBV20-1	many	TRBJ2-4	13	.	CSARHTAKNIQYF	TGCAGTGCTAGACACACGGCCAAAAACATTCAGTACTTC
TRBV3-1	.	TRBJ2-1	11	.	CASSRTVEQFF	TGTGCCAGCAGCCGGACCGTTGAGCAGTTCTTC
TRBV10-1	few	TRBJ1-2	13	.	CASSEPGGYGYTF	TGCGCCAGCAGTGAGCCGGGAGGATATGGCTACACCTTC
TRBV2	many	TRBJ2-3	15	TRBD1	CASSGARGRADTQYF	TGTGCCAGCAGTGGGGCCAGGGGGCGAGCAGATACGCAGTATTTT
TRBV20-1	many	TRBJ2-1	14	.	CSVRRSSSYNEQFF	TGCAGTGTTCGGCGGAGTAGCTCCTACAATGAGCAGTTCTTC
TRBV5-6	many	TRBJ2-1	15	.	CASSFANRPRDEQFF	TGTGCCAGCAGCTTCGCAAATAGGCCTCGCGATGAGCAGTTCTTC
TRBV5-1	many	TRBJ2-1	16	TRBD2	CASSSQTSGAGNEQFF	TGCGCCAGCAGCTCCCAGACTAGCGGGGCGGGGAATGAGCAGTTCTTC
TRBV7-9	.	TRBJ1-1	15	.	CASSPRVGGTTEAFF	TGTGCCAGCAGCCCAAGGGTCGGGGGGACCACTGAAGCTTTCTTT
TRBV7-3	many	TRBJ2-3	16	TRBD2	CASSPAGTSGTDTQYF	TGTGCCAGCAGCCCAGCCGGGACTAGCGGCACAGATACGCAGTATTTT
TRBV20-1	.	TRBJ1-4	13	.	CSAVQATNEKLFF	TGCAGTGCGGTACAGGCAACTAATGAAAAACTGTTTTTT
TRBV3-1	many	TRBJ1-2	14	TRBD1	CASSQTQGADGYTF	TGTGCCAGCAGCCAAACGCAGGGGGCGGACGGCTACACCTTC
TRBV30	many	TRBJ1-1	13	.	CAWSSDKNTEAFF	TGTGCCTGGAGCTCCGACAAGAACACTGAAGCTTTCTTT
TRBV14	many	TRBJ2-5	17	.	CASSPLPGGPIQETQYF	TGTGCCAGCAGCCCCCTTCCCGGGGGCCCAATCCAAGAGACCCAGTACTTC
TRBV5-1	medium-sized	TRBJ2-1	13	.	CASSLSTHNEQFF	TGCGCCAGCAGCTTGAGCACCCACAATGAGCAGTTCTTC
TRBV7-3	few	TRBJ1-1	14	.	CASSPQQGIAEAFF	TGTGCCAGCAGCCCTCAGCAGGGGATCGCTGAAGCTTTCTTT
TRBV6-5	many	TRBJ1-2	15	.	CASSYSNSGAYGYTF	TGTGCCAGCAGTTACTCGAATTCTGGGGCCTATGGCTACACCTTC
TRBV7-2	many	TRBJ2-1	16	TRBD2	CASSLVGTSNYNEQFF	TGTGCCAGCAGCTTAGTGGGGACTAGCAACTACAATGAGCAGTTCTTC
TRBV19	many	TRBJ2-1	13	.	CASSRIPSYEQFF	TGTGCCAGTAGTCGAATACCTTCCTATGAGCAGTTCTTC
TRBV12-3/TRBV12-4	few	TRBJ2-1	15	.	CASSRQSNSYNEQFF	TGTGCCAGCAGCCGACAGTCTAATTCCTACAATGAGCAGTTCTTC
TRBV5-1	many	TRBJ2-2	13	.	CASSYGATGELFF	TGCGCCAGCAGCTACGGGGCCACCGGGGAGCTGTTTTTT
TRBV5-1	.	TRBJ1-1	13	.	CASSLEGRTEAFF	TGCGCCAGCAGCTTGGAAGGGAGAACTGAAGCTTTCTTT
TRBV4-3	many	TRBJ2-1	15	TRBD2	CASRGPGLAPNEQFF	TGCGCCAGCAGGGGACCGGGACTAGCGCCTAATGAGCAGTTCTTC
TRBV19	.	TRBJ2-1	15	.	CASSVTGGDYNEQFF	TGTGCCAGTAGTGTTACAGGAGGGGACTACAATGAGCAGTTCTTC
TRBV12-3/TRBV12-4	many	TRBJ1-2	13	.	CASSAQSGRVPTF	TGTGCCAGCAGTGCCCAAAGCGGGCGCGTTCCTACCTTC
TRBV5-6	many	TRBJ1-1	17	.	CASSLGETRRTNTEAFF	TGTGCCAGCAGCTTGGGGGAAACCCGCCGGACGAACACTGAAGCTTTCTTT
TRBV20-1	.	TRBJ1-1	14	.	CSAPEAGLNTEAFF	TGCAGTGCCCCAGAAGCGGGATTGAACACTGAAGCTTTCTTT
TRBV5-5	many	TRBJ1-4	13	.	CASSPRGVEKLFF	TGTGCCAGCAGCCCAAGGGGTGTTGAAAAACTGTTTTTT